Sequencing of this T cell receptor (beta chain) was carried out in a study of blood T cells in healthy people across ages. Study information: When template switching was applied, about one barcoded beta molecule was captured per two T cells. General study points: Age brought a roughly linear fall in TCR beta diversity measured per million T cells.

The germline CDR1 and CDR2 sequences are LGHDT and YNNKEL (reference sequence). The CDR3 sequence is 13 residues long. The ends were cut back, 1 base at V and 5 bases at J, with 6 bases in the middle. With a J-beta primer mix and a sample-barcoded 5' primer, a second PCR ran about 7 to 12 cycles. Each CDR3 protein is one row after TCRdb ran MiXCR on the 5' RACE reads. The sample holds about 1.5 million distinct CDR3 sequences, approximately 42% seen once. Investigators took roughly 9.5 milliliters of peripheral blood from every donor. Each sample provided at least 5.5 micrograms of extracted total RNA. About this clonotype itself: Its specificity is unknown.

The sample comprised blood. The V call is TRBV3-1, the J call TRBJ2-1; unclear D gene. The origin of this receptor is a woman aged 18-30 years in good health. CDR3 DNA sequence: TGTGCCAGCAGCCAAGCACGGAACAATGAGCAGTTCTTC. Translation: CASSQARNNEQFF.